The present T cell receptor (beta chain) was sequenced within a study of early T cells in non-severe SARS-CoV-2 infection. About the study: Bulk RNA isolated from unsorted whole blood underwent sequencing; chains were not paired.

This CDR3 region has 13 residues. Trimming shortened V by 4 bases and J by 8 bases, and 14 bases separated the two germline ends. Germline V gene sequence: CDR1 SNHLY, CDR2 FYNNEI. Findings and limits, study-wide: Matching with VDJdb favored anti-spike CD8 responses (missing private and CD4 specificities).

Points on this clonotype: Its target is unknown.

The library protocol tagged individual cDNA molecules with unique molecular identifiers. TCRdb re-called the 5' RACE reads with MiXCR, one entry per CDR3 protein. This sample carries over 20,000 distinct CDR3 sequences, under 6% of them seen once, and the ten largest clones take under 10%. This clonotype was obtained from an adult who was a healthcare worker with PCR-confirmed SARS-CoV-2 infection or an uninfected control (not recorded which). The chain has TRBV2 and TRBJ1-1; D might be TRBD1 (5 bases). Sequenced input: whole blood. The DNA of the CDR3 is TGTGCCAGCAGTGCCCAAGGACATGGAGAAGCTTTCTTT. Translated: CASSAQGHGEAFF.